Following are 13 T cell receptor beta chains from one sample sequenced in a study of blood T cell repertoires in COVID-19. Clones were read by immunoSEQ multiplex PCR, and TCRdb kept only the in-frame ones, dropping some. The sample includes 200,000 to 250,000 clones, about 79% of them seen just once. The sequenced material came from PBMCs or T cells enriched from blood (not recorded which). These receptors were collected from a woman between 40 and 55 years old with acute COVID-19.

With respect to this clone: Compared with germline, one end of the junction differs, possibly owing to a read error. The chain couples TRBV24-1 to TRBJ2-7; the D gene is possibly TRBD2 (5 bases). Germline CDR1 KGHDR, CDR2 SFDVKD. The CDR3 spans 12 residues. Here the CDR3 DNA reads TGTGCCACCAGTGATGGGATCCGGGATCAAGTCTTC. As protein: CATSDGIRDQVF.

The rearrangement joins TRBV12-3 or TRBV12-4 to TRBJ1-1; D is perhaps TRBD1 (5 bases). The CDR3 has 13 amino acids. Trimming removed 5 bases from V and 5 bases from J, with 12 bases in between. The CDR3 is CASSPGHQTEAFF. The CDR3 coding sequence is TGTGCCAGCAGTCCTGGACACCAGACTGAAGCTTTCTTT.

The chain uses TRBV5-6 and TRBJ2-2; 7 bases are a match to TRBD2. Germline-derived CDR1 and CDR2 are SGHDT and YYEEEE. The CDR3 loop spans 15 amino acids. V shed 2 bases, J shed 4 bases, and the junction held 5 bases outside the gene matches. The DNA for the CDR3 is TGTGCCAGCAGCTTAGCCCGACTAGCCACCGGGGAGCTGTTTTTT. Protein: CASSLARLATGELFF.

J is TRBJ2-2 and V is TRBV4-3; TRBD1 matches at 10 bases. CDR3 size: 16 residues. CDR1 and CDR2 from the germline V gene are LGHNA and YSLEER. J was trimmed by 3 bases and V by 3 bases; bases with no gene match: 4. CDR3 region: CASSHPGTGDTGELFF. The CDR3 DNA reads TGCGCCAGCAGCCACCCCGGGACAGGGGACACCGGGGAGCTGTTTTTT.

The V call is TRBV7-9, the J call TRBJ2-1; 7 bases agree with TRBD2. Germline trimming cut 5 bases from V and 10 bases from J; bases unmatched to any gene: 14. Per the germline V gene, CDR1 is SEHNR and CDR2 is FQNEAQ (reference sequence). This CDR3 is built from 15 residues. CDR3 DNA sequence: TGTGCCAGCAGCCCCGCCGGGACTATGAAGGGGGAGCAGTTCTTC. The encoded protein is CASSPAGTMKGEQFF.

The genes are TRBV18 and TRBJ2-5; 9 nucleotides match TRBD2. The CDR3 has 14 amino acids. Losses at the gene ends were 3 bases for V and 2 bases for J; bases not matched to a gene: 1. CDR1 is KGHSH and CDR2 is LQKENI in the germline V gene. CDR3 nucleotide sequence: TGTGCCAGCTCACCGGCGGGGGGGCAAGAGACCCAGTACTTC. Translating it yields CASSPAGGQETQYF.

The genes are TRBV18 and TRBJ2-5, with D perhaps matching TRBD2 (5 bases). The CDR3 has 15 residues. Trimming took 4 bases from V and 4 from J, leaving 16 bases between them. The germline V gene encodes CDR1 KGHSH and CDR2 LQKENI. The CDR3 spells CASSQYLERGETQYF. The CDR3 DNA reads TGTGCCAGCTCACAGTACCTAGAACGGGGAGAGACCCAGTACTTC.

This clone appeared a few times. This sequence joins TRBV18 and TRBJ1-1, with D possibly matching TRBD1 (6 bases). The germline CDR1 and CDR2 sequences are KGHSH and LQKENI. There are 15 residues in the CDR3. Trimming removed 0 bases at V and 5 bases at J, with 13 bases between. This CDR3 reads CASSPPGGRGTEAFF. In DNA form, the CDR3 reads TGTGCCAGCTCACCACCGGGGGGGCGCGGGACTGAAGCTTTCTTT.

The V gene is TRBV9, the J gene TRBJ2-3; D perhaps matches TRBD2 (5 bases). This CDR3 is 15 amino acids long. The germline CDR1 and CDR2 sequences are SGDLS and YYNGEE. Trimming stripped 0 bases from V and 1 base from J, with 9 bases between. CDR3 in DNA: TGTGCCAGCAGCGTAGTCGGGAAGGGCACAGATACGCAGTATTTT. Its protein is CASSVVGKGTDTQYF.

This clone was detected only a few times. The chain links TRBV18 to TRBJ2-5, with D possibly TRBD2 on 5 matching bases. The CDR3 runs 12 residues. Deletions cut 6 bases from V and 3 bases from J, with 8 bases between. Germline V lookup: CDR1 KGHSH, CDR2 LQKENI. The CDR3 sequence is CASSDFKETQYF. DNA for the CDR3: TGTGCCAGCTCGGACTTCAAAGAGACCCAGTACTTC.

This clone was picked up one time. The V gene is TRBV5-1, the J gene TRBJ2-1, with D tentatively TRBD1 (5 bases). The germline V gene has CDR1 SGHRS and CDR2 YFSETQ. The V end was cut by 4 bases, the J end by 1 base, with 6 bases between. The CDR3 sequence is 13 residues long. CDR3 region: CASSRGSYNEQFF. As DNA, the CDR3 is TGCGCCAGCAGCAGGGGTTCCTACAATGAGCAGTTCTTC.

CDR3 loop: CASSPREIYGYTF. Here the CDR3 DNA reads TGTGCCAGTAGTCCTAGGGAGATCTATGGCTACACCTTC. The chain uses TRBV19 and TRBJ1-2; D is ambiguous. Germline CDR1 reads LNHDA; CDR2 reads SQIVND (reference sequence). The CDR3 has 13 amino acids. Trimming removed 5 bases from V and 4 bases from J, with 11 bases in between.

The genes are TRBV2 and TRBJ2-1; 9 bases fit TRBD1. This CDR3 contains 16 residues. Unmatched junction bases numbered 4, after V lost 4 bases and J lost 0 bases. Germline CDR1 and CDR2: SNHLY and FYNNEI. CDR3 in amino acids: CASSVQGANSYNEQFF. In DNA form, the CDR3 reads TGTGCCAGCAGTGTACAGGGGGCGAACTCCTACAATGAGCAGTTCTTC.